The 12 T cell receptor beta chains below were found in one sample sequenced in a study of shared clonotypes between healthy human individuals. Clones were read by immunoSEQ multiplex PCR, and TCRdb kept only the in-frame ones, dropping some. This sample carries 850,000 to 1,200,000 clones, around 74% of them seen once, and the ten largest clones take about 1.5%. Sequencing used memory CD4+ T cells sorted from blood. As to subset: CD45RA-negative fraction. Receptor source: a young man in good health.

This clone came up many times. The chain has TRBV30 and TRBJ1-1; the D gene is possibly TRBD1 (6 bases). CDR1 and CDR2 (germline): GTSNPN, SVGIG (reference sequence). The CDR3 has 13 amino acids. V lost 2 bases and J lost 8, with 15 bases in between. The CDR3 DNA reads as TGTGCCTGGAGTCTGGGGACACTTGCCGAAGCTTTCTTT. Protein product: CAWSLGTLAEAFF.

This CDR3 reads CASSPRLGGSYNEQFF. CDR3 DNA: TGTGCCAGCTCACCGAGGCTAGGGGGGTCCTACAATGAGCAGTTCTTC. V is TRBV18 and J is TRBJ2-1; D may match TRBD1 or TRBD2 (6 bases each). Looked up from germline, CDR1 is KGHSH and CDR2 is LQKENI. The CDR3 loop spans 16 amino acids. Trimming removed 3 bases at V and 1 base at J, with 13 bases between.

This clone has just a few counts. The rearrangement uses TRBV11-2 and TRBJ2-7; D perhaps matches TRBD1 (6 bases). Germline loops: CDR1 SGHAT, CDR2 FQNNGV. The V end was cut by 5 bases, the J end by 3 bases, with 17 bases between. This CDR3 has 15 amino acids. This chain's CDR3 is CASSPLPTGIYEQYF. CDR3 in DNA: TGTGCCAGCAGCCCTCTACCGACAGGAATCTACGAGCAGTACTTC.

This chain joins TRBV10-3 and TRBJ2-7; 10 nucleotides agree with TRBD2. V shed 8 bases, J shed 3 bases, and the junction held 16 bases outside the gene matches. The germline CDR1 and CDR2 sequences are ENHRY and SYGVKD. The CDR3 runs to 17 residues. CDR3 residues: CAISSLAGASSLYEQYF. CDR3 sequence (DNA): TGTGCCATCTCCTCGCTAGCGGGAGCCAGCTCTCTCTACGAGCAGTACTTC.

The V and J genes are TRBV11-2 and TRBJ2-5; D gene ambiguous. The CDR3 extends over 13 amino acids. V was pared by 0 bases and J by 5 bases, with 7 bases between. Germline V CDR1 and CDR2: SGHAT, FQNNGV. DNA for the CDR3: TGTGCCAGCAGCTTAGACCCACCGGAGACCCAGTACTTC. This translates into CASSLDPPETQYF.

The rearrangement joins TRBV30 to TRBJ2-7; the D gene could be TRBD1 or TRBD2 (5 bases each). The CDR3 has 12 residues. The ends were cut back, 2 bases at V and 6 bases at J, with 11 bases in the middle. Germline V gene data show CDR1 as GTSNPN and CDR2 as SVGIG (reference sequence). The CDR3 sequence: CAWSLSGTEQYF. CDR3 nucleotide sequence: TGTGCCTGGAGTCTCTCCGGGACCGAGCAGTACTTC.

The CDR3 DNA is TGCAGCGTTGGTGTAGCCACCTACGAGCAGTACTTC. Protein: CSVGVATYEQYF. The chain combines TRBV29-1 with TRBJ2-7; D not certain. Germline V CDR1 and CDR2: SQVTM, ANQGSEA. Trimming removed 4 bases at V and 2 bases at J, with 9 bases between. The CDR3 is 12 amino acids.

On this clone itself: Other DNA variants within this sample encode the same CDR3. The CDR3 region is CASSPGQVQETQYF. The DNA for the CDR3 is TGCGCCAGCAGCCCGGGACAGGTCCAAGAGACCCAGTACTTC. This chain links TRBV4-1 with TRBJ2-5; 8 nucleotides agree with TRBD1. The CDR3 runs to 14 residues. CDR1 is MGHRA, CDR2 YSYEKL, per germline. With V trimmed by 4 bases and J by 1 base, 2 bases remained unmatched.

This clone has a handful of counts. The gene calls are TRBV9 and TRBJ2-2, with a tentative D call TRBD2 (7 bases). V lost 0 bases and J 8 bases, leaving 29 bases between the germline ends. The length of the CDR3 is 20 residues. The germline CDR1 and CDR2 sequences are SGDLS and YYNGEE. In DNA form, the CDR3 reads TGTGCCAGCAGCGTAGGCCCCATCCGTATCTCGGGGGGCGACTCAGGGGAGCTGTTTTTT. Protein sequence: CASSVGPIRISGGDSGELFF.

CDR3 sequence (DNA): TGCAGCGTCGCACTCGGGACTAGCGGGGTTTACGAGCAGTACTTC. This codes for CSVALGTSGVYEQYF. The rearrangement uses TRBV29-1 and TRBJ2-7; 13 positions match TRBD2. The CDR3 covers 15 residues. Germline V CDR1 and CDR2: SQVTM, ANQGSEA. The trim removed 6 bases at V and 4 bases at J, leaving 9 bases unmatched.

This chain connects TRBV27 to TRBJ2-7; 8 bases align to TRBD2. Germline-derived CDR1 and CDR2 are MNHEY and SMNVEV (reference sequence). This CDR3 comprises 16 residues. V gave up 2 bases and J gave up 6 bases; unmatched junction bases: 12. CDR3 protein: CASSLGIRGGTAEQYF. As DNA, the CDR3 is TGTGCCAGCAGTTTAGGTATTCGGGGGGGGACGGCCGAGCAGTACTTC.

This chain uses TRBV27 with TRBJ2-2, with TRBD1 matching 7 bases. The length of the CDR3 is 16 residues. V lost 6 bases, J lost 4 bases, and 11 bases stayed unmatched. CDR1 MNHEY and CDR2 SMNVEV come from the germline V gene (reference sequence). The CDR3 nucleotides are TGTGCCAGCAGGCGTCGACAGGGAGACCTCACCGGGGAGCTGTTTTTT. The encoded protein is CASRRRQGDLTGELFF.